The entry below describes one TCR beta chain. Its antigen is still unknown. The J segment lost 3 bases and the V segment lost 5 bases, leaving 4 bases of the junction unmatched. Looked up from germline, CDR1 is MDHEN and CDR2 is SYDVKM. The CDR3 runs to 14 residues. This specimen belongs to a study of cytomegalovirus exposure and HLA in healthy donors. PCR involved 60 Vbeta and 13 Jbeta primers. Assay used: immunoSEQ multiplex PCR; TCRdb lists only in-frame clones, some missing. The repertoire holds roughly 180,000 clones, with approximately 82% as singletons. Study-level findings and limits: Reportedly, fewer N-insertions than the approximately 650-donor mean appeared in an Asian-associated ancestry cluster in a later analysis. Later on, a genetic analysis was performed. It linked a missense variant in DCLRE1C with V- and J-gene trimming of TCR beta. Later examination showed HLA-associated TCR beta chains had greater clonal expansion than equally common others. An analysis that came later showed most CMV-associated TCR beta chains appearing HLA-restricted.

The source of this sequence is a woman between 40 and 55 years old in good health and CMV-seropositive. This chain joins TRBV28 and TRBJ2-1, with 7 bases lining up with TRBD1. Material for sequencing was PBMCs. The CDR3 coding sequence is TGTGCCAGCAGTACCCGGGACAGCTACAATGAGCAGTTCTTC. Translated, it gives CASSTRDSYNEQFF.